Below, 32 T cell receptor beta chains from the same sample are listed, as sequenced in a study of blood T cell repertoires in COVID-19. Sequencing was performed with immunoSEQ multiplex PCR; in TCRdb, only in-frame clones are kept and a portion is missing. Of roughly 300,000 clones in the sample, approximately 93% were seen once. The sequencing sample was made of peripheral blood. The receptors stem from a woman aged 25 to 39 with COVID-19, enrolled during active disease.

The rearrangement uses TRBV7-3 and TRBJ1-4; possible D gene TRBD1, 5 bases. V was shortened by 5 bases and J by 3 bases, with 22 bases between the two germline ends. This CDR3 region has 18 residues. Per the germline V gene, CDR1 is SGHTA and CDR2 is FQGTGA. DNA for the CDR3: TGTGCCAGCAGCCTTACTCAAATTGCAGGGAGGGCTAATGAAAAACTGTTTTTT. Encoded protein: CASSLTQIAGRANEKLFF.

The chain has TRBV6-5 and TRBJ2-3, with no clear D. This CDR3 spans 14 amino acids. V lost 0 bases and J 3 bases, leaving 7 bases between the germline ends. The germline CDR1 and CDR2 sequences are MNHEY and SVGAGI. DNA of the CDR3: TGTGCCAGCAGTTACTCGGAGCCTACAGATACGCAGTATTTT. Translating it yields CASSYSEPTDTQYF.

The chain uses TRBV7-9 and TRBJ1-1; D is unclear. The CDR3 runs 14 residues. Germline CDR1 and CDR2: SEHNR and FQNEAQ (reference sequence). The V gene lost 2 bases and the J gene lost 3 bases, with 10 bases spanning the gap. CDR3 coding DNA: TGTGCCAGCAGCTTACGGGGAACGCACACTGAAGCTTTCTTT. Translation: CASSLRGTHTEAFF.

This CDR3 reads CAIGLAGGSEQFF. CDR3 nucleotides: TGTGCCATCGGACTAGCGGGAGGATCTGAGCAGTTCTTC. The chain uses TRBV5-6 and TRBJ2-1; 14 bases are shared with TRBD2. J lost 9 bases, V lost 9 bases, and 5 bases had no gene match. CDR3 length: 13 residues. Looked up from germline, CDR1 is SGHDT and CDR2 is YYEEEE.

This sequence joins TRBV4-1 and TRBJ1-1; D is ambiguous. V was trimmed by 1 base and J by 3 bases, leaving 6 bases between them. CDR3 length: 13 amino acids. Germline values: CDR1 MGHRA, CDR2 YSYEKL. Written as DNA, the CDR3 is TGCGCCAGCAGCCAAGCACGGGACACTGAAGCTTTCTTT. This gives the protein CASSQARDTEAFF.

This sequence joins TRBV30 and TRBJ1-6; TRBD1 matches at 7 bases. From germline, CDR1 is GTSNPN and CDR2 SVGIG (reference sequence). The CDR3 loop spans 12 amino acids. V lost 1 base and J lost 11; bases outside the gene matches: 2. CDR3 residues: CAWSGQGAPLHF. As DNA, the CDR3 is TGTGCCTGGAGTGGACAGGGCGCACCCCTCCACTTT.

This clone was recorded only once. The chain combines TRBV5-1 with TRBJ2-1; D not certain. The CDR3 is 15 amino acids. The germline V gene encodes CDR1 SGHRS and CDR2 YFSETQ. The V gene lost 1 base and the J gene lost 4 bases, with 12 bases spanning the gap. As DNA, the CDR3 is TGCGCCAGCAGCTTGAGCGAGGTCGGGTACAATGAGCAGTTCTTC. This sequence encodes CASSLSEVGYNEQFF.

This chain joins TRBV5-4 and TRBJ1-1; tentative D call: TRBD1 (6 bases). Deletions cut 1 base from V and 5 bases from J, with 15 bases between. Looked up from germline, CDR1 is SGHNT and CDR2 is YYREEE (reference sequence). This CDR3 has 15 amino acids. In DNA form, the CDR3 reads TGTGCCAGCAGCTTGTGGGGGGGCATACGAACTGAAGCTTTCTTT. Translated, it gives CASSLWGGIRTEAFF.

The chain carries TRBV14 and TRBJ2-2; 8 nucleotides line up with TRBD2. The trim removed 0 bases at V and 4 bases at J, leaving 7 bases unmatched. Germline V lookup: CDR1 SGHDN, CDR2 FVKESK. The CDR3 contains 17 residues. The CDR3 protein is CASSQEPSGSSTGELFF. DNA for the CDR3: TGTGCCAGCAGCCAAGAGCCAAGCGGGAGCTCCACCGGGGAGCTGTTTTTT. The entire variable domain, with the rest obtained from reference TRBV14 and TRBJ2-2, is as follows: EAGVTQFPSHSVIEKGQTVTLRCDPISGHDNLYWYRRVMGKEIKFLLHFVKESKQDESGMPNNRFLAERTGGTYSTLKVQPAELEDSGVYFCASSQEPSGSSTGELFFGEGSRLTVL.

The rearrangement joins TRBV2 to TRBJ1-6, with D uncertain. The CDR3 consists of 16 residues. Per germline, CDR1 SNHLY and CDR2 FYNNEI. The V and J ends lost 4 bases and 5 bases respectively, with 15 bases between them. CDR3 bases: TGTGCCAGCAGTGTCCGGGGAGGACGGGATAATTCACCCCTCCACTTT. Translation: CASSVRGGRDNSPLHF.

The V call is TRBV19, the J call TRBJ2-2, with 8 nucleotides matching TRBD2. The CDR3 sequence is 16 residues long. V shed 3 bases and J 5 bases; nucleotides not matched to a gene: 8. Per germline, CDR1 LNHDA and CDR2 SQIVND (reference sequence). The CDR3 here is CASSIGAGGGTGELFF. In nucleotides, the CDR3 is TGTGCCAGTAGTATTGGGGCGGGAGGAGGAACCGGGGAGCTGTTTTTT.

The chain recombines TRBV21-1 with TRBJ2-6; the D call TRBD2 from the table was never checked on the DNA. TRBV21-1 is listed as a pseudogene. The CDR3 covers 17 residues. CDR3 sequence reads: CASSKETLPSEANVLTF. CDR3 coding DNA: TGTGCCAGCAGCAAAGAGACTCTTCCCTCTGAGGCCAACGTCCTGACTTTC.

The rearrangement uses TRBV5-1 and TRBJ1-1; D is perhaps TRBD1 (6 bases). The CDR3 is 16 residues long. CDR1 SGHRS and CDR2 YFSETQ come from the germline V gene. V lost 3 bases to trimming and J lost 0 bases, with 15 bases between them. The DNA of the CDR3 is TGCGCCAGCAGCTGGGCCTTGGACAGTCTGAACACTGAAGCTTTCTTT. Amino acids: CASSWALDSLNTEAFF.

This chain connects TRBV6-2 or TRBV6-3 to TRBJ2-7; TRBD2 aligns across 10 bases. V shed 5 bases, J shed 6 bases, and the junction held 10 bases outside the gene matches. CDR1 and CDR2 (germline): MNHEY, SVGEGT. This CDR3 has 15 residues. The CDR3 is CASSLAGERLGEQYF. The CDR3 coding sequence is TGTGCCAGCAGTCTAGCGGGGGAAAGGCTTGGCGAGCAGTACTTC.

With respect to this clone: Other DNA sequences of this sample code for an identical CDR3. The rearrangement links TRBV5-1 to TRBJ2-3; the D gene is possibly TRBD2 (6 bases). V was trimmed by 0 bases and J by 2 bases, leaving 10 bases between them. CDR1 is SGHRS and CDR2 is YFSETQ in the germline V gene. The CDR3 totals 15 residues. The CDR3 nucleotides are TGCGCCAGCAGCTTGGAGGCGGGGCCCACAGATACGCAGTATTTT. As protein: CASSLEAGPTDTQYF.

This chain joins TRBV13 and TRBJ2-5, with 8 bases matching TRBD1. Per the germline V gene, CDR1 is PRHDT and CDR2 is FYEKMQ (reference sequence). Germline trimming cut 5 bases from V and 4 bases from J; bases unmatched to any gene: 9. This CDR3 comprises 15 residues. CDR3 in amino acids: CASSPWTGRRETQYF. DNA of the CDR3: TGTGCCAGCAGCCCCTGGACAGGGAGAAGAGAGACCCAGTACTTC. Full variable domain (missing parts from reference TRBV13 and TRBJ2-5): AAGVIQSPRHLIKEKRETATLKCYPIPRHDTVYWYQQGPGQDPQFLISFYEKMQSDKGSIPDRFSAQQFSDYHSELNMSSLELGDSALYFCASSPWTGRRETQYFGPGTRLLVL.

The chain joins TRBV5-5 to TRBJ1-1; 8 bases align to TRBD1. J gave up 10 bases and V 0 bases, and 5 bases lay outside the gene matches. Germline V lookup: CDR1 SGHKS, CDR2 YYEKEE (reference sequence). The CDR3 is made up of 13 amino acids. CDR3 DNA: TGTGCCAGCAGCTTGGCAGGGGGCGCGTTAGCTTTCTTT. Residues: CASSLAGGALAFF.

The chain recombines TRBV6-1 with TRBJ2-7, with D possibly matching TRBD2 (5 bases). With 4 bases removed from V and 3 bases from J, the gap between germline ends came to 22 bases. The CDR3 totals 17 residues. Germline lookup yields CDR1 MNHNS and CDR2 SASEGT. The CDR3 bases are TGTGCCAGCAGTGTACCACTACGGACCCTAGACTACTACGAGCAGTACTTC. Residues: CASSVPLRTLDYYEQYF.

The chain uses TRBV7-2 and TRBJ1-3; weak D call: TRBD1 (6 bases). Germline V gene data show CDR1 as SGHTA and CDR2 as FQGNSA. Trimming took off 5 bases at V and 1 base at J, with 15 bases between the two ends. The CDR3 loop spans 16 amino acids. The DNA for the CDR3 is TGTGCCAGCAGCCCACGACAGGTGGGTTCTGGAAACACCATATATTTT. Protein product: CASSPRQVGSGNTIYF. Together with reference TRBV7-2 and TRBJ1-3, the CDR3 gives the full variable domain: GAGVSQSPSNKVTEKGKDVELRCDPISGHTALYWYRQSLGQGLEFLIYFQGNSAPDKSGLPSDRFSAERTGGSVSTLTIQRTQQEDSAVYLCASSPRQVGSGNTIYFGEGSWLTVV.

The gene calls are TRBV28 and TRBJ1-4; TRBD1 might be the D (6 bases). Trimming took off 4 bases at V and 3 bases at J, with 9 bases between the two ends. The CDR3 consists of 14 residues. Germline V CDR1 and CDR2: MDHEN, SYDVKM. Written as DNA, the CDR3 is TGTGCCAGCAGTTCACGACAGGCTAATGAAAAACTGTTTTTT. This sequence encodes CASSSRQANEKLFF.

The gene calls are TRBV6-5 and TRBJ1-5, with a possible D match to TRBD1 (6 bases). V lost 5 bases and J 6 bases, leaving 17 bases between the germline ends. The CDR3 totals 15 residues. The V gene's germline CDR1 is MNHEY and CDR2 SVGAGI. CDR3 loop: CASSPWTVRGQPQHF. Here the CDR3 DNA reads TGTGCCAGCAGTCCATGGACAGTGAGGGGTCAGCCCCAGCATTTT.

V is TRBV5-1 and J is TRBJ1-1, with 7 bases matching TRBD1. The V and J ends lost 4 bases and 0 bases, in that order; junction bases with no gene match: 3. CDR3 length: 14 residues. The germline V gene encodes CDR1 SGHRS and CDR2 YFSETQ. CDR3 coding DNA: TGCGCCAGCAGCGGGGACAGTCTGAACACTGAAGCTTTCTTT. Encoded protein: CASSGDSLNTEAFF.

The chain joins TRBV25-1 to TRBJ1-2; D ambiguous. Per the germline V gene, CDR1 is MGHDK and CDR2 is SYGVNS. V lost 1 base and J 5 bases, leaving 11 bases between the germline ends. The CDR3 runs 14 residues. CDR3 in DNA: TGTGCCAGCAGTGAATCAGGCAGTTATTATGGCTACACCTTC. Translated: CASSESGSYYGYTF.

This clone was recorded only once. This sequence joins TRBV5-1 and TRBJ1-1; D might be TRBD1 (6 bases). The CDR3 is made up of 14 amino acids. Germline lookup yields CDR1 SGHRS and CDR2 YFSETQ. V lost 3 bases and J 1 base, leaving 10 bases between the germline ends. The CDR3 loop reads CASSSLQGNTEAFF. The CDR3 region has the DNA TGCGCCAGCAGCTCCTTACAGGGGAACACTGAAGCTTTCTTT.

The chain couples TRBV18 to TRBJ2-1, with TRBD2 matching over 12 bases. V trimming: 4 bases; J trimming: 7 bases; junction bases outside the gene matches: 8. The length of the CDR3 is 16 residues. Germline V gene lookup returns CDR1 KGHSH and CDR2 LQKENI. Written as DNA, the CDR3 is TGTGCCAGCTCACGAACTAGCGGGAGGTCTCAGAATGAGCAGTTCTTC. It is translated as CASSRTSGRSQNEQFF.

This chain links TRBV6-5 with TRBJ1-1; weak D call: TRBD1 (5 bases). Deletions cut 4 bases from V and 4 bases from J, with 10 bases between. The CDR3 covers 13 residues. CDR1 is MNHEY, CDR2 SVGAGI, per germline. The CDR3 reads CASSFRDFTEAFF. In DNA form, the CDR3 reads TGTGCCAGCAGTTTTCGGGACTTCACTGAAGCTTTCTTT.

The chain is built from TRBV27 and TRBJ1-4, with 7 bases that match TRBD1. V was pared by 0 bases and J by 8 bases, with 6 bases of the junction left unmatched. Germline CDR1 MNHEY, CDR2 SMNVEV (reference sequence). This CDR3 contains 15 residues. CDR3 nucleotides: TGTGCCAGCAGTTTATCAATCAGGGGGGAAGAAAAACTGTTTTTT. Residues: CASSLSIRGEEKLFF.

On this clone itself: Other DNA sequences in this specimen translate into the identical CDR3. The gene calls are TRBV14 and TRBJ2-5; 11 nucleotides match TRBD2. Trimming at V came to 4 bases and at J to 2 bases, leaving 6 bases not matched to a gene. Germline CDR1 is SGHDN and CDR2 is FVKESK. The CDR3 is 16 residues long. The CDR3 sequence: CASSPGLAGRQETQYF. The CDR3, as DNA: TGTGCCAGCAGCCCAGGACTAGCGGGCCGTCAAGAGACCCAGTACTTC.

The chain carries TRBV6-6 and TRBJ2-2, with 11 bases fitting TRBD1. V shed 5 bases and J 1 base; nucleotides not matched to a gene: 15. CDR3 length equals 20 residues. CDR1 and CDR2 (germline): MNHNY, SVGAGI (reference sequence). The CDR3 DNA is TGTGCCAGCAGTCAAACTTGGGACAGGGGGAAGTCTAAGAACACCGGGGAGCTGTTTTTT. It yields the protein CASSQTWDRGKSKNTGELFF.

Here the CDR3 DNA reads TGTGCCAGCAGCCAGGGACTAGCGGGAGTATCCGAGCAGTACTTC. Protein sequence: CASSQGLAGVSEQYF. The V gene is TRBV7-9, the J gene TRBJ2-7; 14 positions agree with TRBD2. The germline gives CDR1 SEHNR, CDR2 FQNEAQ (reference sequence). Losses at the gene ends were 5 bases for V and 6 bases for J; bases not matched to a gene: 6. The CDR3 is made up of 15 amino acids.

This clone was found a few times. The chain is built from TRBV30 and TRBJ2-5; 9 bases are shared with TRBD2. The CDR3 totals 14 residues. Losses at the gene ends were 0 bases for V and 6 bases for J; bases not matched to a gene: 5. Germline V gives CDR1 GTSNPN, CDR2 SVGIG (reference sequence). This CDR3 reads CAWSVVAGEQTQYF. CDR3 in DNA: TGTGCCTGGAGTGTAGTAGCGGGAGAACAGACCCAGTACTTC.

The chain couples TRBV5-1 to TRBJ2-3; D is perhaps TRBD2 (5 bases). With 4 bases removed from V and 0 bases from J, the gap between germline ends came to 21 bases. The CDR3 consists of 18 residues. Germline CDR1 reads SGHRS; CDR2 reads YFSETQ. In DNA, the CDR3 is TGCGCCAGCAGCCTTCAATCAGGCAGCGGAACTAGCACAGATACGCAGTATTTT. Translating gives CASSLQSGSGTSTDTQYF. Complete variable domain (other parts from reference TRBV5-1 and TRBJ2-3): KAGVTQTPRYLIKTRGQQVTLSCSPISGHRSVSWYQQTPGQGLQFLFEYFSETQRNKGNFPGRFSGRQFSNSRSEMNVSTLELGDSALYLCASSLQSGSGTSTDTQYFGPGTRLTVL.